Following are 20 T cell receptor beta chains from one sample sequenced in a study of Tregs in tolerant kidney transplant recipients. The assay was immunoSEQ multiplex PCR, and TCRdb's table has in-frame clones only and misses some. This table has over 50,000 clones, around 85% appearing once. This material consisted of Tregs from blood, taken before the transplant. The receptors derive from a human donor who received a combined kidney and bone marrow transplant.

This sequence joins TRBV7-9 and TRBJ2-5, with D possibly TRBD2 on 5 matching bases. The end of the DNA is better explained by TRBJ2-7, so the J call may be wrong. The CDR3 covers 16 residues. Germline V gene lookup returns CDR1 SEHNR and CDR2 FQNEAQ (reference sequence). The CDR3, as DNA: TGTGCCAGCAGCTTAGTAAGAACGGGAAGCTCCTACGAGCAGTACTTC. Amino acids: CASSLVRTGSSYEQYF.

This clone has only one observation. The rearrangement joins TRBV30 to TRBJ2-7, with D perhaps being TRBD1 or TRBD2 (5 bases each). Germline V lookup: CDR1 GTSNPN, CDR2 SVGIG (reference sequence). The CDR3 is 15 amino acids. The ends were cut back, 1 base at V and 0 bases at J, with 13 bases in the middle. The CDR3: CAWSGLGTVSYEQYF. In DNA form, the CDR3 reads TGTGCCTGGAGTGGACTCGGGACGGTCTCCTACGAGCAGTACTTC.

This chain links TRBV20-1 with TRBJ2-7, with no clear D. From germline, CDR1 is DFQATT and CDR2 SNEGSKA (reference sequence). V dropped 2 bases and J dropped 4 bases, with 6 bases sitting between them. This CDR3 has 11 amino acids. CDR3 amino acids: CSARPSYEQYF. In nucleotides, the CDR3 is TGCAGTGCTAGACCCTCGTACGAGCAGTACTTC.

V is TRBV19 and J is TRBJ1-1; D may be TRBD1 (6 bases). Per the germline V gene, CDR1 is LNHDA and CDR2 is SQIVND (reference sequence). Trimming shortened V by 3 bases and J by 0 bases, and 8 bases separated the two germline ends. This CDR3 is 14 amino acids long. The CDR3 reads CASSMRGMNTEAFF. CDR3 coding DNA: TGTGCCAGTAGTATGAGGGGGATGAACACTGAAGCTTTCTTT. Complete variable domain (other parts from reference TRBV19 and TRBJ1-1): DGGITQSPKYLFRKEGQNVTLSCEQNLNHDAMYWYRQDPGQGLRLIYYSQIVNDFQKGDIAEGYSVSREKKESFPLTVTSAQKNPTAFYLCASSMRGMNTEAFFGQGTRLTVV.

The chain combines TRBV30 with TRBJ2-5, with TRBD1 matching over 7 bases. The germline V gene encodes CDR1 GTSNPN and CDR2 SVGIG (reference sequence). The V segment lost 2 bases and the J segment 7 bases; nucleotides outside the gene matches: 13. The CDR3 totals 15 residues. The CDR3 region has the DNA TGTGCCTGGAGTCCTCCCGGGGCAGGGGGATTGACCCAGTACTTC. Protein product: CAWSPPGAGGLTQYF.

This clone was found a few times. This chain uses TRBV27 with TRBJ1-1, with no clear D. This CDR3 comprises 14 residues. CDR1 and CDR2 (germline): MNHEY, SMNVEV (reference sequence). The germline V and J ends were trimmed by 6 bases and 10 bases, with 21 bases remaining between them. CDR3 loop: CASRDNDPASPAFF. In DNA, the CDR3 is TGTGCCAGCAGGGATAACGATCCGGCCAGCCCAGCTTTCTTT.

The gene calls are TRBV4-3 and TRBJ2-3, with 12 bases lining up with TRBD2. Germline lookup yields CDR1 LGHNA and CDR2 YSLEER. With V trimmed by 0 bases and J by 4 bases, 2 bases remained unmatched. The length of the CDR3 is 16 residues. In DNA form, the CDR3 reads TGCGCCAGCAGCCAAGATCTAGCGGGAGGGCCAGATACGCAGTATTTT. As protein: CASSQDLAGGPDTQYF.

This chain uses TRBV7-2 with TRBJ1-2, with D tentatively TRBD1 (5 bases). Germline loops: CDR1 SGHTA, CDR2 FQGNSA. Trimming stripped 5 bases from V and 7 bases from J, with 17 bases between. The CDR3 spans 14 residues. The CDR3 DNA sequence: TGTGCCAGCAGCCCCCCTTCAGGGATTAGTGGCTACACCTTC. This gives the protein CASSPPSGISGYTF.

This clone has a single count. This chain joins TRBV2 and TRBJ2-5; D ambiguous. V lost 2 bases and J 2 bases, leaving 6 bases between the germline ends. Germline assignment: CDR1 SNHLY and CDR2 FYNNEI. The CDR3 loop spans 13 amino acids. For the CDR3, the DNA is TGTGCCAGCAGTGAACTCAGGCAAGAGACCCAGTACTTC. This gives the protein CASSELRQETQYF.

The chain carries TRBV6-5 and TRBJ2-5, with 7 bases that match TRBD1. The V gene's germline CDR1 is MNHEY and CDR2 SVGAGI. After removal of 11 bases from V and 2 bases from J, the junction contained 11 bases not matched to a gene. This CDR3 region has 14 residues. The DNA for the CDR3 is TGTGCCCGAGACCAAACAGGGGTACAAGAGACCCAGTACTTC. The encoded protein is CARDQTGVQETQYF.

The J gene is TRBJ2-2, the V gene TRBV10-1; D unresolved. CDR1 is WNHNN, CDR2 SYGVQD, per germline (reference sequence). The CDR3 has 15 residues. The V and J ends lost 0 bases and 4 bases respectively, with 9 bases between them. CDR3 sequence: CASSESGHATGELFF. Here the CDR3 DNA reads TGCGCCAGCAGTGAGTCCGGGCACGCCACCGGGGAGCTGTTTTTT.

The J gene is TRBJ2-1, the V gene TRBV28; D is uncertain. The CDR3 length is 13 residues. Trimming cost V 2 bases and J 6 bases, with 8 bases left between them. In germline, CDR1 is MDHEN, CDR2 SYDVKM. CDR3 sequence: CASSLPATNEQFF. The CDR3 DNA is TGTGCCAGCAGTTTACCAGCCACCAATGAGCAGTTCTTC.

This chain joins TRBV18 and TRBJ2-3, with 7 bases fitting TRBD1. CDR3 length equals 15 residues. Germline V gene data show CDR1 as KGHSH and CDR2 as LQKENI. With V trimmed by 6 bases and J by 0 bases, 6 bases remained unmatched. The chain's CDR3 is CASSLDRASTDTQYF. The CDR3 DNA follows: TGTGCCAGCTCGCTTGACAGGGCTAGCACAGATACGCAGTATTTT.

The DNA for the CDR3 is TGTGCCAGCTCCCTCACAACGGACTTCGCGGGGGAGCAGTACTTC. It yields the protein CASSLTTDFAGEQYF. This chain connects TRBV18 to TRBJ2-7; D perhaps matches TRBD2 (6 bases). There are 15 residues in the CDR3. CDR1 and CDR2 from the germline V gene are KGHSH and LQKENI. Deletions cut 6 bases from V and 7 bases from J, with 22 bases between.

The V call is TRBV28, the J call TRBJ1-2; D is perhaps TRBD1 (5 bases). With 5 bases removed from V and 5 bases from J, the gap between germline ends came to 24 bases. Germline values: CDR1 MDHEN, CDR2 SYDVKM. CDR3 size: 17 residues. The CDR3 sequence: CASSPHGQGMFRYGYTF. The CDR3 bases are TGTGCCAGCAGTCCGCACGGGCAGGGCATGTTTCGATATGGCTACACCTTC.

The chain combines TRBV14 with TRBJ2-1; TRBD2 aligns across 13 bases. J gave up 5 bases and V 5 bases, and 3 bases lay outside the gene matches. Germline V CDR1 and CDR2: SGHDN, FVKESK. This CDR3 contains 15 residues. The CDR3: CASSWGLAGNNEQFF. The DNA for the CDR3 is TGTGCCAGCAGCTGGGGACTAGCGGGAAACAATGAGCAGTTCTTC. Looking up the rest from reference TRBV14 and TRBJ2-1 gives the full variable domain: EAGVTQFPSHSVIEKGQTVTLRCDPISGHDNLYWYRRVMGKEIKFLLHFVKESKQDESGMPNNRFLAERTGGTYSTLKVQPAELEDSGVYFCASSWGLAGNNEQFFGPGTRLTVL.

J is TRBJ2-1 and V is TRBV5-4, with D unresolved. CDR3 size: 15 residues. CDR1 SGHNT and CDR2 YYREEE come from the germline V gene (reference sequence). Trimming removed 5 bases at V and 8 bases at J, with 20 bases between. CDR3 in amino acids: CASSPGPTPNHEQFF. DNA for the CDR3: TGTGCCAGCAGTCCCGGGCCAACACCCAACCATGAGCAGTTCTTC.

The genes are TRBV19 and TRBJ2-3; D is ambiguous. The length of the CDR3 is 14 residues. The V gene's germline CDR1 is LNHDA and CDR2 SQIVND (reference sequence). Trimming cost V 5 bases and J 0 bases, with 9 bases left between them. This CDR3 reads CASSRLTSTDTQYF. For the CDR3, the DNA is TGTGCCAGTAGTCGGTTAACTAGCACAGATACGCAGTATTTT.

The J gene is TRBJ2-5, the V gene TRBV5-1, with a tentative D call TRBD2 (6 bases). The germline gives CDR1 SGHRS, CDR2 YFSETQ. The CDR3 runs to 12 residues. V was shortened by 4 bases and J by 5 bases, with 9 bases between the two germline ends. Here the CDR3 reads CASSQRGETQYF. The DNA of the CDR3 is TGCGCCAGCAGCCAACGGGGGGAGACCCAGTACTTC.

V is TRBV7-2 and J is TRBJ1-6, with TRBD1 matching 8 bases. This CDR3 has 15 amino acids. The ends lost 2 bases at V and 7 bases at J; junction bases unmatched: 4. Germline CDR1 SGHTA, CDR2 FQGNSA. The chain's CDR3 is CASSLQTGGNSPLHF. The CDR3 nucleotides read TGTGCCAGCAGCTTACAAACAGGGGGGAATTCACCCCTCCACTTT.